This T cell receptor (beta chain) was found in a study of blood T cell repertoires in COVID-19. In the study overall: COVID-19 samples collected from the United States, Italy and Spain covered acute and convalescent phases. T cells, B-cell-depleted T cells, or PBMCs provided the cDNA or gDNA that served as material.

This CDR3 comprises 18 residues. Germline V CDR1 and CDR2: KGHSH, LQKENI. V lost 3 bases and J lost 5; bases outside the gene matches: 10. This clone was seen only a few times. Source study methods: Estimates of nucleated cell counts were drawn from the amplification of reference gene primers. TCRdb's copy holds only in-frame clones and misses some; the assay was immunoSEQ multiplex PCR. The V and J calls and clone size were taken over from that table, and D and trimming were inferred from the DNA. The sample shows about 270,000 clones, approximately 77% of them seen only once. The chain combines TRBV18 with TRBJ2-5; TRBD2 aligns across 15 bases. Sequenced input: peripheral blood. The sequence derives from a woman under 30 with acute or convalescent COVID-19. In DNA form, the CDR3 reads TGTGCCAGCTCACCCGGACTAGCGGGAGGGCCACGCGGGGAGACCCAGTACTTC. Translated: CASSPGLAGGPRGETQYF.